The 13 T cell receptor beta chains below all came from one sample that was sequenced in a study of T-cell memory formation after mild COVID-19. TCRdb called the 5' RACE reads again in MiXCR, with one record for every CDR3 protein. The sample lists 60,000 to 65,000 distinct CDR3 sequences, 9.3% occurring once. The sample was PBMCs or a T cell subset sorted from them (not recorded which). The receptor set was obtained from a man aged 18 to 30 who had mild COVID-19 (a few samples of this study predate the infection). Cell type and time point are not known.

This chain connects TRBV9 to TRBJ2-3, with D unresolved. V lost 2 bases to trimming and J lost 0 bases, with 4 bases between them. The CDR3 is made up of 13 amino acids. The germline gives CDR1 SGDLS, CDR2 YYNGEE. The CDR3 coding sequence is TGTGCCAGCAGCGTTACTAGCACAGATACGCAGTATTTT. It yields the protein CASSVTSTDTQYF.

This clonotype has just a few counts. The V call is TRBV4-2, the J call TRBJ2-4, with a tentative D call TRBD2 (5 bases). This CDR3 spans 14 amino acids. Germline V gives CDR1 LGHNA, CDR2 YNFKEQ. V was cut by 4 bases and J by 2 bases, with 9 bases left in between. In nucleotides, the CDR3 is TGTGCCAGCAGCCCGGACGGGACCAAAAACATTCAGTACTTC. Its translation is CASSPDGTKNIQYF.

The gene calls are TRBV20-1 and TRBJ1-1, with D unclear. The CDR3 runs 15 residues. Germline CDR1 is DFQATT and CDR2 is SNEGSKA (reference sequence). Between the trimmed V and J ends, which lost 3 bases and 0 bases, there was a span of 14 bases. CDR3 protein: CSASHALRMNTEAFF. The CDR3 DNA is TGCAGTGCTAGCCACGCCTTGAGGATGAACACTGAAGCTTTCTTT.

The chain joins TRBV5-1 to TRBJ2-4, with D tentatively TRBD1 or TRBD2 (6 bases each). The CDR3 covers 15 residues. Trimming pared 1 base from V and 8 bases from J, leaving 16 bases between. The germline V gene encodes CDR1 SGHRS and CDR2 YFSETQ. CDR3 sequence (DNA): TGCGCCAGCAGCTTGAACAGGGCGGAGGGGGACATTCAGTACTTC. Translation gives CASSLNRAEGDIQYF.

This chain joins TRBV6-5 and TRBJ1-2, with unresolved D. The V gene's germline CDR1 is MNHEY and CDR2 SVGAGI. This CDR3 spans 18 amino acids. V was shortened by 0 bases and J by 3 bases, with 20 bases between the two germline ends. The CDR3 nucleotides read TGTGCCAGCAGTTACTCGATGCGTCAACGTAGTTGGCACTATGGCTACACCTTC. Protein sequence: CASSYSMRQRSWHYGYTF.

This clonotype was counted at least ten times. The chain uses TRBV7-9 and TRBJ2-1, with no clear D. V dropped 2 bases and J dropped 2 bases, with 10 bases sitting between them. From germline, CDR1 is SEHNR and CDR2 FQNEAQ (reference sequence). The CDR3 runs to 15 residues. The DNA of the CDR3 is TGTGCCAGCAGCTTAACCAGGACCGCCTACAATGAGCAGTTCTTC. Protein: CASSLTRTAYNEQFF.

The V call is TRBV11-1, the J call TRBJ2-4, with 7 bases matching TRBD1. The CDR3 covers 15 residues. V gave up 5 bases and J gave up 1 base; unmatched junction bases: 5. Germline V CDR1 and CDR2: SGHAT, FQDESV (reference sequence). The CDR3 coding sequence is TGTGCCAGCAGCCGACAGGGATCGGCCAAAAACATTCAGTACTTC. Protein product: CASSRQGSAKNIQYF.

The chain is built from TRBV29-1 and TRBJ1-4; D is ambiguous. Per the germline V gene, CDR1 is SQVTM and CDR2 is ANQGSEA. The CDR3 contains 13 residues. The V gene lost 4 bases and the J gene lost 7 bases, with 13 bases spanning the gap. The CDR3 loop reads CSVGEKPFEKLFF. DNA for the CDR3: TGCAGCGTTGGAGAGAAACCCTTTGAAAAACTGTTTTTT.

This clonotype was counted only a few times. The CDR3 DNA follows: TGTGCCAGCAGTTACGGGGACAGAAGCACAGATACGCAGTATTTT. Protein sequence: CASSYGDRSTDTQYF. J is TRBJ2-3 and V is TRBV6-5, with 7 bases lining up with TRBD1. In germline, CDR1 is MNHEY, CDR2 SVGAGI. Trimming at V came to 2 bases and at J to 0 bases, leaving 2 bases not matched to a gene. This CDR3 comprises 15 residues.

This rearrangement joins TRBV4-3 to TRBJ2-3, with D perhaps matching TRBD1 or TRBD2 (6 bases each). Trimming shortened V by 1 base and J by 3 bases, and 20 bases separated the two germline ends. Germline CDR1 LGHNA, CDR2 YSLEER. This CDR3 region has 18 residues. In DNA, the CDR3 is TGCGCCAGCAGCCAAGCACGGGACCTACAAGGGGGGACAGATACGCAGTATTTT. Its protein is CASSQARDLQGGTDTQYF.

The genes are TRBV12-3 or TRBV12-4 and TRBJ1-2; D might be TRBD1 (5 bases). The CDR3 runs 14 residues. Trimming shortened V by 5 bases and J by 6 bases, and 16 bases separated the two germline ends. The CDR3 bases are TGTGCCAGCAGTCCCCAATCGGGGCACGATGGCTACACCTTC. Encoded protein: CASSPQSGHDGYTF.

This clonotype appeared many times. The chain carries TRBV5-1 and TRBJ2-1, with a possible D match to TRBD1 (5 bases). Per germline, CDR1 SGHRS and CDR2 YFSETQ. The CDR3 runs to 15 residues. With 0 bases removed from V and 2 bases from J, the gap between germline ends came to 9 bases. The CDR3 sequence is CASSLVQGTYNEQFF. As DNA, the CDR3 is TGCGCCAGCAGCTTGGTTCAGGGAACCTACAATGAGCAGTTCTTC.

This clonotype was seen ten or more times. V usage is TRBV4-3 and J usage is TRBJ2-1; TRBD1 matches 9 bases. CDR1 LGHNA and CDR2 YSLEER come from the germline V gene. After removal of 3 bases from V and 8 bases from J, the junction contained 8 bases not matched to a gene. The CDR3 has 15 residues. Here the CDR3 reads CASSQLPGQGDEQFF. For the CDR3, the DNA is TGCGCCAGCAGCCAGCTTCCGGGACAGGGCGATGAGCAGTTCTTC.